Presented here are 8 T cell receptor beta chains from one specimen sequenced in a study of Ad26.COV2.S vaccination and SARS-CoV-2 variants. Using immunoSEQ multiplex PCR, the repertoire was profiled, and TCRdb retains in-frame clones only, with some absent. The data contain approximately 340,000 clones, 92% of them singletons. The sequenced sample was peripheral blood, obtained after recovery from COVID-19. The source is a human donor who had recovered from COVID-19.

V and J are TRBV10-3 and TRBJ1-3; perhaps TRBD1 as D (5 bases). V was cut by 8 bases and J by 2 bases, with 10 bases left in between. In germline, CDR1 is ENHRY, CDR2 SYGVKD. This CDR3 is built from 13 residues. The chain's CDR3 is CAIRGRAGNTIYF. The DNA of the CDR3 is TGTGCCATCCGGGGCAGGGCTGGAAACACCATATATTTT.

The V gene is TRBV12-5, the J gene TRBJ1-4, with a tentative D call TRBD1 (5 bases). CDR3 length: 16 residues. CDR1 and CDR2 from the germline V gene are LGHNT and FRNRAP. Trimming cost V 1 base and J 2 bases, with 11 bases left between them. The CDR3 here is CASGLGRGATNEKLFF. In nucleotides, the CDR3 is TGTGCTAGTGGTTTGGGTAGAGGGGCCACTAATGAAAAACTGTTTTTT.

This clone was detected once. The rearrangement uses TRBV7-8 and TRBJ2-1, with TRBD2 matching 10 bases. Germline loops: CDR1 SGHVS, CDR2 FQNEAQ. The CDR3 length is 21 residues. Trimming took 7 bases from V and 6 from J; bases not matched to a gene: 27. CDR3 protein: CASNTGLVRTSGLGRPNEQFF. CDR3 bases: TGTGCCAGCAACACGGGACTGGTACGGACTAGCGGTTTGGGCAGACCCAATGAGCAGTTCTTC.

The chain joins TRBV7-2 to TRBJ1-1; no definite D call. V dropped 1 base and J dropped 1 base, with 13 bases sitting between them. Germline V lookup: CDR1 SGHTA, CDR2 FQGNSA. The CDR3 is 16 amino acids. Written as DNA, the CDR3 is TGTGCCAGCAGCTTAGAATTTAGTAGGACGAACACTGAAGCTTTCTTT. As protein: CASSLEFSRTNTEAFF.

This sequence joins TRBV19 and TRBJ1-4, with 10 bases lining up with TRBD1. V shed 4 bases, J shed 1 base, and the junction held 6 bases outside the gene matches. CDR1 is LNHDA and CDR2 is SQIVND in the germline V gene (reference sequence). The CDR3 extends over 17 amino acids. The CDR3 sequence is CASSRRDRGVTNEKLFF. The CDR3 nucleotides are TGTGCCAGTAGTAGACGGGACAGGGGCGTAACTAATGAAAAACTGTTTTTT.

This clone was picked up one time. The CDR3: CASSQDLNTGELFF. Here the CDR3 DNA reads TGTGCCAGCAGCCAAGACCTGAACACCGGGGAGCTGTTTTTT. The chain recombines TRBV3-1 (or the pseudogene TRBV3-2) with TRBJ2-2; D gene ambiguous. The germline gives CDR1 LGHDT, CDR2 YNNKEL (reference sequence). V was shortened by 0 bases and J by 1 base, with 3 bases between the two germline ends. This CDR3 spans 14 amino acids.

This chain connects TRBV4-1 to TRBJ1-1; unclear D gene. There are 15 residues in the CDR3. Germline lookup yields CDR1 MGHRA and CDR2 YSYEKL. The V and J ends lost 4 bases and 8 bases respectively, with 20 bases between them. The CDR3 is CASSRAALLQREAFF. CDR3 coding DNA: TGCGCCAGCAGCCGAGCAGCCTTACTTCAACGGGAAGCTTTCTTT.

This clone was observed once. The chain has TRBV6-2 or TRBV6-3 and TRBJ2-1; 8 bases line up with TRBD1. CDR1 is MNHEY and CDR2 is SVGEGT in the germline V gene. This CDR3 has 12 amino acids. The ends lost 2 bases at V and 12 bases at J; junction bases unmatched: 3. CDR3 amino acids: CASSYRDRTQFF. DNA for the CDR3: TGTGCCAGCAGTTACCGGGACAGGACGCAGTTCTTC.